This T cell receptor (beta chain) was observed in a study of cytomegalovirus exposure and HLA in healthy donors. The CDR3 runs to 19 residues. CDR1 is SGHAT and CDR2 is FQNNGV in the germline V gene. The V segment lost 0 bases and the J segment 3 bases; nucleotides outside the gene matches: 6. This PCR relied on a set of 60 Vbeta primers and 13 Jbeta primers. Data came from immunoSEQ multiplex PCR; TCRdb stores just in-frame clones and leaves some out. The table lists 150,000 to 250,000 clones, 75% to 85% of them singletons. Material for sequencing was PBMCs. This rearrangement joins TRBV11-2 to TRBJ2-2, with TRBD2 matching 14 bases. This sequence originates from a woman between 50 and 59 years old in good health and CMV-seronegative. CDR3 amino acids: CASSLDLTSGRGYTGELFF. The CDR3 DNA is TGTGCCAGCAGCTTAGATCTGACTAGCGGGAGGGGGTACACCGGGGAGCTGTTTTTT.